This TCR beta chain is drawn from a study of T-cell reconstitution after alpha-beta-depleted transplantation in children. The TCRbeta library incorporated unique molecular identifiers. Each CDR3 protein gets one entry after TCRdb re-called the PCR reads with MiXCR. The sample yields fewer than 550,000 distinct CDR3 sequences, roughly 11% seen once. In this sample, this clonotype turned up a few times. The receptor's source is a female patient aged 2-9 years who had a stem cell transplant for aplastic anemia, so the T cells may come from the graft donor. The source was PBMCs, mostly from graft donor cells, collected 180 days after TCRalphabeta/CD19-depleted stem cell transplant.

CDR3 in DNA: TGCGCCAGCAGCCGGACAAGCGGGAGAATGAATGAGCAGTTCTTC. This sequence encodes CASSRTSGRMNEQFF. This chain uses TRBV4-3 with TRBJ2-1, with 8 bases aligning to TRBD2. Germline trimming cut 4 bases from V and 7 bases from J; bases unmatched to any gene: 9. Germline V gene lookup returns CDR1 LGHNA and CDR2 YSLEER. The CDR3 totals 15 residues.